This T cell receptor beta chain was profiled in a study of T cells in Graves' hyperthyroidism and ophthalmopathy. The source material, RNA transcripts, was used to amplify TCR beta CDR3 regions. The HTBI set primed first-round TCR CDR3 RT-PCR. TCRdb re-derived calls from the multiplex PCR reads in MiXCR, one entry per CDR3 protein. The table shows around 300,000 distinct CDR3 sequences, with 22% occurring only once. The germline V gene has CDR1 MNHEY and CDR2 SMNVEV (reference sequence). The CDR3 has 15 amino acids. The rearrangement joins TRBV27 to TRBJ2-1; D unclear. The end of the DNA is better explained by TRBJ2-7, so the J call may be wrong. This clonotype was obtained from a man in his thirties or forties with Graves' ophthalmopathy. The material sequenced was blood. The CDR3 DNA follows: TGTGCCAGCATCCGGGCTGGCGGCACCTACAATGAGCAGTACTTC. Translation gives CASIRAGGTYNEQYF.